The present TCR beta chain was sequenced within a study of PD-1 blockade in classical Hodgkin lymphoma. Repertoires were generated with immunoSEQ multiplex PCR, while TCRdb's copy carries only in-frame clones and drops some. The top ten clones hold nearly 20% of a sample with about 110,000 clones, 80% to 90% of them seen once. A remark on this clone: The antigen is unknown.

Study-wide points: Exclusion covered patients beginning nivolumab under 1 year post-ASCT.

The CDR3 is 17 residues long. Losses at the gene ends were 2 bases for V and 3 bases for J; bases not matched to a gene: 7. Looked up from germline, CDR1 is MNHEY and CDR2 is SMNVEV (reference sequence). All patients experienced relapse after autologous stem cell transplantation, and brentuximab vedotin exposure was variable. The V call is TRBV27, the J call TRBJ2-6, with 7 bases lining up with TRBD1. The source material was peripheral blood mononuclear cells (PBMCs), sampled before the second cycle of nivolumab. The TCR sequence derives from a human donor with classical Hodgkin lymphoma. The CDR3 bases are TGTGCCAGCAGTTTAACAGGGGCGCTTTTTGGGGCCAACGTCCTGACTTTC. Translation: CASSLTGALFGANVLTF.